The 20 T cell receptor beta chains below come from one sample, sequenced in a study of T cells expressing NK-cell markers. TCRdb reprocessed the 5' RACE reads and stores each CDR3 protein as one record, lacking DNA. The sample table sets out 300,000 to 500,000 distinct CDR3 sequences. The sequenced sample was blood T cells: a sorted CD56 or NKG2C T cell subset, CD4+ or CD8+ T cells, or bulk PBMC T cells (not recorded which). These receptor sequences come from a woman between 50 and 59 years old in good health.

The CDR3: CASYADRVNTEAFF. The chain employs TRBV19 and TRBJ1-1; TCRdb's D gene call, TRBD1, goes unchecked for lack of DNA. The germline V gene has CDR1 LNHDA and CDR2 SQIVND (reference sequence). CDR3 length equals 14 residues.

CDR3 region: CSARAFLASGANVLTF. The V call is TRBV20-1, the J call TRBJ2-6. Germline V gives CDR1 DFQATT, CDR2 SNEGSKA (reference sequence). The CDR3 sequence is 16 residues long.

The chain combines TRBV9 with TRBJ2-3; the TCRdb call, TRBD1, lacks DNA for checking. This CDR3 comprises 16 residues. CDR1 and CDR2 from the germline V gene are SGDLS and YYNGEE. The CDR3 loop is CASSETGQGLSNTQYF.

This chain links TRBV29-1 with TRBJ2-1. CDR3 length: 16 residues. From germline, CDR1 is SQVTM and CDR2 ANQGSEA. This chain's CDR3 is CSVEGFPSDLDNEQFF.

The chain combines TRBV12-3 or TRBV12-4 with TRBJ2-2; TCRdb lists TRBD2, though no DNA is available to test this call. The CDR3 has 17 amino acids. The CDR3 loop reads CASSLILREGDTGELFF.

The chain joins TRBV12-3 or TRBV12-4 to TRBJ2-2; TCRdb gives TRBD2 as the D gene, but with no DNA this cannot be confirmed. The CDR3 has 15 amino acids. The CDR3: CASSLIGRHTGELFF.

V gene TRBV5-1 combines with J gene TRBJ1-1; as DNA is missing, the TRBD1 call by TCRdb cannot be tested. There are 13 residues in the CDR3. The V gene's germline CDR1 is SGHRS and CDR2 YFSETQ. The CDR3 here is CASSLGSRVEAFF. The variable domain in full, completed from reference TRBV5-1 and TRBJ1-1, reads KAGVTQTPRYLIKTRGQQVTLSCSPISGHRSVSWYQQTPGQGLQFLFEYFSETQRNKGNFPGRFSGRQFSNSRSEMNVSTLELGDSALYLCASSLGSRVEAFFGQGTRLTVV.

V is TRBV12-1 and J is TRBJ2-1; TCRdb names TRBD1, which stays unverified in the absence of DNA. TRBV12-1 is annotated as a pseudogene. The CDR3 has 14 amino acids. CDR3 in amino acids: CASVGDRDYNEQFF.

The chain carries TRBV12-3 or TRBV12-4 and TRBJ2-1; TCRdb's D call of TRBD2 is untestable without DNA. The length of the CDR3 is 16 residues. The CDR3 spells CASSLQTPLSGNEQFF.

V gene TRBV6-1 combines with J gene TRBJ2-1; TCRdb names TRBD2, which stays unverified in the absence of DNA. The germline gives CDR1 MNHNS, CDR2 SASEGT. CDR3 size: 14 residues. CDR3 sequence reads: CATSKTSGRNEQFF.

The CDR3 is CAISESDADTQYF. The chain combines TRBV10-3 with TRBJ2-3. The CDR3 is 13 amino acids. CDR1 and CDR2 from the germline V gene are ENHRY and SYGVKD.

The V gene is TRBV11-2, the J gene TRBJ1-1; TCRdb returns TRBD1, unconfirmable since there is no DNA. The CDR3 is made up of 14 amino acids. Germline V gene data show CDR1 as SGHAT and CDR2 as FQNNGV. The CDR3 loop is CASSFPSRGTEAFF.

V gene TRBV29-1 combines with J gene TRBJ2-3. The CDR3 runs 12 residues. Looked up from germline, CDR1 is SQVTM and CDR2 is ANQGSEA. Here the CDR3 reads CSGQGRADTQYF.

The V call is TRBV12-3 or TRBV12-4, the J call TRBJ1-4. There are 11 residues in the CDR3. The CDR3 is CASSLNEKLFF.

The chain is built from TRBV6-2 or TRBV6-3 and TRBJ2-3; TCRdb lists TRBD2, though no DNA is available to test this call. The length of the CDR3 is 15 residues. Per the germline V gene, CDR1 is MNHEY and CDR2 is SVGEGT. The CDR3 region is CASSMRAPHTDTQYF.

V gene TRBV12-3 or TRBV12-4 combines with J gene TRBJ2-1; TCRdb calls TRBD1, which cannot be checked without DNA. The CDR3 has 16 residues. The CDR3 sequence: CASRQIGTGGRNEQFF.

The chain is built from TRBV18 and TRBJ1-6; with no DNA, the TCRdb D assignment of TRBD1 cannot be verified. The CDR3 is 13 residues long. Germline CDR1 is KGHSH and CDR2 is LQKENI. CDR3 protein: CASSPATGEALHF.

The J gene is TRBJ2-6, the V gene TRBV19. The length of the CDR3 is 17 residues. Germline V CDR1 and CDR2: LNHDA, SQIVND (reference sequence). CDR3 region: CASSISIRTTGANVLTF.

The V and J genes are TRBV20-1 and TRBJ2-3; TCRdb lists TRBD2, though no DNA is available to test this call. Looked up from germline, CDR1 is DFQATT and CDR2 is SNEGSKA (reference sequence). The CDR3 sequence is 13 residues long. The CDR3 loop reads CSARDAGLDTQYF.

The rearrangement joins TRBV5-1 to TRBJ2-2. The CDR3 contains 16 residues. From germline, CDR1 is SGHRS and CDR2 YFSETQ. The CDR3 reads CASSPENKRYTGELFF.